This T cell receptor beta chain emerged from a study of T cell repertoires in cytomegalovirus infection. Study overall: Public TCR beta signatures marked donors with CMV infection and the matching HLA.

Broader study findings: Based on cumulative public TCR beta family frequency, carriers of CMV plus the relevant HLA were identified.

To note about this clonotype: Antigen unknown.

With 4 bases removed from V and 0 bases from J, the gap between germline ends came to 10 bases. This CDR3 contains 14 residues. CDR1 is SQVTM, CDR2 ANQGSEA, per germline. TCRdb reprocessed the reads via MiXCR and lists one record per CDR3 protein. The table has about 740,000 distinct CDR3 sequences, 35% to 45% seen once. Sequencing was carried out using PBMCs. The V call is TRBV29-1, the J call TRBJ1-3; perhaps TRBD1 as D (5 bases). This receptor was obtained from a human donor in good health (CMV status not recorded). Some clones in this sample may be carry-over from other donors' samples. The chain's CDR3 is CSVGWQGSGNTIYF. The CDR3 bases are TGCAGCGTTGGGTGGCAGGGCTCTGGAAACACCATATATTTT.